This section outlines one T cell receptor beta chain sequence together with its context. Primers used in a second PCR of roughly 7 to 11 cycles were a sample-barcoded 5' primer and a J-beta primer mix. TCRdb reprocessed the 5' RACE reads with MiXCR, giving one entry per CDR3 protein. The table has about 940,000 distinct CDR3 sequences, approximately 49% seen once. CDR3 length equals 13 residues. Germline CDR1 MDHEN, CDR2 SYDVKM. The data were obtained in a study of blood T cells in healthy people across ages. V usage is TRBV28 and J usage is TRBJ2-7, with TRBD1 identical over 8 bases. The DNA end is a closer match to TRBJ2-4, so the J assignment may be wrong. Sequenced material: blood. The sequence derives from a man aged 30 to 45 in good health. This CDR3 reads CASSSQGVSIQYF. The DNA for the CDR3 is TGTGCCAGCAGTTCACAGGGGGTCAGCATTCAGTACTTC.